Below, one T cell receptor beta chain is given with its context. These data are taken from a study of cytomegalovirus exposure and HLA in healthy donors. The method was immunoSEQ multiplex PCR; TCRdb's version includes in-frame clones alone and lacks a portion of them. The repertoire includes some 260,000 clones, more than 85% of them detected once, and 12% sits in the top ten. From germline, CDR1 is SEHNR and CDR2 FQNEAQ (reference sequence). The CDR3 loop spans 14 amino acids. Deletions cut 3 bases from V and 5 bases from J, with 10 bases between. The sequence came from a young man in good health and CMV-seropositive. The chain carries TRBV7-9 and TRBJ2-2; possible D gene TRBD1, 6 bases. Sequencing was carried out using PBMCs. CDR3 protein: CASSFWGQTGELFF. CDR3 coding DNA: TGTGCCAGCAGCTTCTGGGGACAAACCGGGGAGCTGTTTTTT. Full variable domain (outside the CDR3, taken from reference TRBV7-9 and TRBJ2-2): DTGVSQNPRHKITKRGQNVTFRCDPISEHNRLYWYRQTLGQGPEFLTYFQNEAQLEKSRLLSDRFSAERPKGSFSTLEIQRTEQGDSAMYLCASSFWGQTGELFFGEGSRLTVL.